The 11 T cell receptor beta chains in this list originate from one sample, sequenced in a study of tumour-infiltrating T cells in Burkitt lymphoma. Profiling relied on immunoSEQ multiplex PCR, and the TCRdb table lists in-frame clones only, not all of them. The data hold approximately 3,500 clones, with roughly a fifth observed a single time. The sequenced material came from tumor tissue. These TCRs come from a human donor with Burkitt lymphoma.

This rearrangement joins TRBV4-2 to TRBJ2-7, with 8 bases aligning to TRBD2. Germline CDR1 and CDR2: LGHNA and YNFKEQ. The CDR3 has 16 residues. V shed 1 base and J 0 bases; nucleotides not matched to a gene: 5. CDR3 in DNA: TGTGCCAGCAGCCAAGTTTTTAGCGGGACCTCCTACGAGCAGTACTTC. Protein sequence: CASSQVFSGTSYEQYF.

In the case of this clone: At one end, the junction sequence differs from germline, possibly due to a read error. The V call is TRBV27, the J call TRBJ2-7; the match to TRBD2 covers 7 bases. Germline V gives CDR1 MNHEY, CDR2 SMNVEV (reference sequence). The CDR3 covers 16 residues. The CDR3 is CASSPPLAEPSYKQYF. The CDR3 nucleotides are TGTGCCAGCAGCCCTCCCCTAGCGGAGCCTTCCTACAAGCAGTACTTC.

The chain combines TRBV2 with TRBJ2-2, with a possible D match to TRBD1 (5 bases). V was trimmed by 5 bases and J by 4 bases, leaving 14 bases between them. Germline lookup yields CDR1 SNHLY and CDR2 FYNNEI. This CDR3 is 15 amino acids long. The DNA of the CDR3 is TGTGCCAGCAGTAGGACATACGAGGCCACCGGGGAGCTGTTTTTT. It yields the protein CASSRTYEATGELFF.

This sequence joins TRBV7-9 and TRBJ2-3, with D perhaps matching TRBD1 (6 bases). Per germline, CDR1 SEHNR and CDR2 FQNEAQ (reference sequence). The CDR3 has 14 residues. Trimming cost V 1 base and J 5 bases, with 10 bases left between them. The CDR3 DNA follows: TGTGCCAGCAGCTTAGTACAGGGCGAAGATACGCAGTATTTT. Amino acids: CASSLVQGEDTQYF.

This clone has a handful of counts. DNA of the CDR3: TGTGCCAGCAGCTCCCAGGGGGGCTACACAGATACGCAGTATTTT. This translates into CASSSQGGYTDTQYF. This chain connects TRBV13 to TRBJ2-3, with a possible D match to TRBD1 (7 bases). CDR3 size: 15 residues. With 4 bases removed from V and 2 bases from J, the gap between germline ends came to 13 bases. Germline CDR1 PRHDT, CDR2 FYEKMQ (reference sequence).

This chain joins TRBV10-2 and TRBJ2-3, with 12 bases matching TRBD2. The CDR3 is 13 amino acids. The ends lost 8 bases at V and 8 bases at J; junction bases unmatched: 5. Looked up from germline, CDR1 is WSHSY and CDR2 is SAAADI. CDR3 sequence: CASEPSGRGTQYF. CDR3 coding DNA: TGCGCCAGCGAGCCTAGCGGGAGGGGTACGCAGTATTTT.

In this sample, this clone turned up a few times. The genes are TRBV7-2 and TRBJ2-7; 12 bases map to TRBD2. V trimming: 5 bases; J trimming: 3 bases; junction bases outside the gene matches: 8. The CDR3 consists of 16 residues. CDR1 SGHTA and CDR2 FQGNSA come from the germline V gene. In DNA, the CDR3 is TGTGCCAGCAGCGCCCCACTAGCGGGAGGCAGCTACGAGCAGTACTTC. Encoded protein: CASSAPLAGGSYEQYF. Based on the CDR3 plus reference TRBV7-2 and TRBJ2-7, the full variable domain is GAGVSQSPSNKVTEKGKDVELRCDPISGHTALYWYRQSLGQGLEFLIYFQGNSAPDKSGLPSDRFSAERTGGSVSTLTIQRTQQEDSAVYLCASSAPLAGGSYEQYFGPGTRLTVT.

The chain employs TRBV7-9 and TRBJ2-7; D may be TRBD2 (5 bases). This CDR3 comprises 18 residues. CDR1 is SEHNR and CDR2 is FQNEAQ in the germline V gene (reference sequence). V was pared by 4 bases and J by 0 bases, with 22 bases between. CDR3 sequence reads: CASSSTLAQQTSSYEQYF. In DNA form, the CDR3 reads TGTGCCAGCAGCTCAACTCTCGCACAGCAAACTAGCTCCTACGAGCAGTACTTC.

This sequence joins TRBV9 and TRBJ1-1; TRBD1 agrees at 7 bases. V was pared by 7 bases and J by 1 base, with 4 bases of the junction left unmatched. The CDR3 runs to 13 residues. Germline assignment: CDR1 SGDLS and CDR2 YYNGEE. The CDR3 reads CASSRGKNTEAFF. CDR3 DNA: TGTGCCAGCTCCAGGGGGAAGAACACTGAAGCTTTCTTT.

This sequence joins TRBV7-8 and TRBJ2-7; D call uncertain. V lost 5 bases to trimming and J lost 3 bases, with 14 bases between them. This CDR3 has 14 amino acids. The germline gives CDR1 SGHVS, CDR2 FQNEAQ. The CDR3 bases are TGTGCCAGCAGCCTCGTCAGAAACGGCTACGAGCAGTACTTC. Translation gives CASSLVRNGYEQYF.

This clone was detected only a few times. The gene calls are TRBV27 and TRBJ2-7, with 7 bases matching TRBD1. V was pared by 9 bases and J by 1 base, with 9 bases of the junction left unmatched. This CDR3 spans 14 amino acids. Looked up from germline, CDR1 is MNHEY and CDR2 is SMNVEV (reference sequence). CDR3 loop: CASSFGTDSYEQYF. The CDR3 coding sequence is TGTGCCAGTAGCTTCGGGACAGATTCCTACGAGCAGTACTTC.